Sequencing of this T cell receptor beta chain was carried out in a study of OX40 agonist ivuxolimab in advanced cancers. On this clone itself: Its antigen is undetermined. Other nucleotide sequences in the sample specify the same CDR3.

General study findings and limits: Normalized T-cell clonal expansion was also low in some nonresponders.

Germline CDR1 is SGHTA and CDR2 is FQGNSA. V lost 2 bases and J 0 bases, leaving 5 bases between the germline ends. The CDR3 is 13 amino acids. Data came from immunoSEQ multiplex PCR; TCRdb stores just in-frame clones and leaves some out. The sample records about 50,000 clones, about 80% being singletons. Sequenced material: CD4+ or CD8+ T cells sorted from blood, taken in a trial of the OX40 agonist ivuxolimab. This receptor was obtained from an adult with an advanced solid tumor such as melanoma, head and neck, liver or kidney cancer. The chain recombines TRBV7-2 with TRBJ2-7; D is unclear. CDR3 loop: CASSLQSSYEQYF. In DNA, the CDR3 is TGTGCCAGCAGCTTACAGAGCTCCTACGAGCAGTACTTC.